A selection of T cell receptor beta chains follows, all from one sample in a study of cytomegalovirus exposure and HLA in healthy donors. Sequenced by immunoSEQ multiplex PCR; TCRdb stores in-frame clones only, minus some. The sample has 140,000 to 150,000 clones, more than 75% seen once. What was sequenced was PBMCs. The receptors shown here come from a woman in her late teens or twenties in good health and CMV-seropositive. The CDR3 runs from the conserved cysteine through the conserved F or W. A D gene is named only where the DNA matches it firmly. Some rows have no size entry. The others give once, few or many, or a class for an expanded clone.

TRBJ1-4 TRBD1 . TRBV2 CASSEGTGEKLFF TGTGCCAGCAGTGAAGGGACAGGCGAAAAACTGTTTTTT
TRBJ1-2 . . TRBV19 CASSISGGLQGPAGYGYTF TGTGCCAGTAGTATAAGCGGGGGACTTCAGGGACCTGCTGGTTATGGCTACACCTTC
TRBJ1-1 . once TRBV5-4 CASSPTANTEAFF TGTGCCAGCAGCCCAACAGCGAACACTGAAGCTTTCTTT
TRBJ2-1 TRBD2 . TRBV4-1 CASSQATSGGDSSYNEQFF TGCGCCAGCAGCCAGGCGACTAGCGGGGGGGATAGCTCCTACAATGAGCAGTTCTTC
TRBJ1-2 . . TRBV27 CASSFRQANYGYTF TGTGCCAGCAGTTTTAGACAGGCTAACTATGGCTACACCTTC
TRBJ2-5 . . TRBV21-1 CASSTDIQETQYF TGTGCCAGCAGCACAGACATCCAAGAGACCCAGTACTTC
TRBJ1-6 . . TRBV7-8 CASSIQGSNSPLHF TGTGCCAGCAGCATACAGGGCTCTAATTCACCCCTCCACTTT
TRBJ2-4 . few TRBV9 CASSTGRDIQYF TGTGCCAGCAGCACAGGTAGGGACATTCAGTACTTC
TRBJ2-7 . . TRBV7-9 CASSFTGYEQYF TGTGCCAGCAGCTTTACGGGGTACGAGCAGTACTTC
TRBJ2-2 . few TRBV19 CASSIQGITGELFF TGTGCCAGTAGTATTCAGGGGATCACCGGGGAGCTGTTTTTT
TRBJ2-1 TRBD2 once TRBV30 CAWSEPGLEQFF TGTGCCTGGAGTGAACCGGGACTAGAGCAGTTCTTC
TRBJ1-2 TRBD1 . TRBV5-1 CASSLSGTGGHGYTF TGCGCCAGCAGCCTTTCCGGGACAGGGGGCCATGGCTACACCTTC
TRBJ2-7 . . TRBV2 CASFFKQKAAYEQYF TGTGCCAGTTTTTTCAAGCAGAAGGCGGCATACGAGCAGTACTTC